This T cell receptor (beta chain) was sequenced in a study of blood T cell repertoires in COVID-19. Turning to the study itself: Sources were T cells, B-cell-depleted T cells, or PBMCs; the material itself was cDNA or gDNA.

Authors' analysis steps: By means of reference gene primer amplification, nucleated cell counts were estimated. Produced via immunoSEQ multiplex PCR; TCRdb's table is partial and in-frame only. V, J and clone size reflect that table, while D and trimming were determined from the DNA. This sample has 150,000 to 200,000 clones, with 70% to 85% found just once. V lost 4 bases to trimming and J lost 6 bases, with 11 bases between them. The germline CDR1 and CDR2 sequences are SGHTA and FQGTGA. There are 13 residues in the CDR3. The receptor's source is a man in his forties or fifties who had recovered from COVID-19. The chain carries TRBV7-3 and TRBJ2-3, with D maybe TRBD2 (5 bases). The sequenced material came from peripheral blood. DNA of the CDR3: TGTGCCAGCAGCTCCAGACCGGGGGATACGCAGTATTTT. Amino acid sequence: CASSSRPGDTQYF.